This paragraph reports one T cell receptor (beta chain). Its antigen is not known. The data originate from a study of T cell responses to AZD1222 COVID-19 vaccine. Clones were sequenced by immunoSEQ multiplex PCR, and TCRdb holds only the in-frame ones, with some missing. Here the sample spans 200,000 to 250,000 clones, 90% to 95% being singletons. General observations from the study: Repertoires were obtained only post-peak T cell response. Spike was spanned by vaccine-associated CD4 TCRs, which were dominant at 160-218 and 743-854. An increase in Spike-specific TCR breadth and depth was observed after two AZD1222 doses.

The sample in question was peripheral blood, obtained 28 days after the second dose of the MenACWY control vaccine. This receptor was identified in an adult who received the MenACWY meningococcal vaccine as a control.

The CDR3 DNA follows: TGTGCCAGCAGTGAAGCGCTTTCTATAATTTCGGGACCAGGGGATGAAAAACTGTTTTTT. It codes for CASSEALSIISGPGDEKLFF. The chain has TRBV2 and TRBJ1-4; the D gene is possibly TRBD1 (6 bases). CDR3 length: 20 amino acids. Germline CDR1 is SNHLY and CDR2 is FYNNEI. V lost 0 bases and J 6 bases, leaving 26 bases between the germline ends.